This is a list of T cell receptor beta chains from one sample in a study of monozygotic twins with inflammatory bowel disease. TCRdb re-called the 5' RACE reads and shows each CDR3 protein once, DNA omitted. The sample totals about 450,000 distinct CDR3 sequences. The specimen sequenced was blood. Every receptor here comes from a human donor with ulcerative colitis or Crohn's disease, or a healthy co-twin of an affected twin (not recorded which). The CDR3 runs from the conserved cysteine through the conserved F or W.

V gene,J gene,CDR3 protein
TRBV2,TRBJ1-1,CASSEYGTGNTEAFF
TRBV14,TRBJ2-7,CASSPRLASGEQYF
TRBV11-2,TRBJ2-7,CASSLGSWGAYEQYF
TRBV5-1,TRBJ2-3,CASSLAIATTDTQYF
TRBV7-8,TRBJ1-2,CASSEGYRPPTNYGYTF
TRBV29-1,TRBJ2-7,CSVTLDRGTPYEQYF
TRBV18,TRBJ2-1,CASSQLTSDEQFF
TRBV12-3/TRBV12-4,TRBJ2-5,CASSLSASYAGLADQETQYF
TRBV5-1,TRBJ1-4,CASSSGGPNEKLFF
TRBV7-2,TRBJ2-1,CASSLDRGVWNEQFF
TRBV20-1,TRBJ1-2,CSARPVSNYGYTF
TRBV20-1,TRBJ2-7,CSARDNRGHLEQYF
TRBV6-1,TRBJ2-7,CASEARDRGAYEQYF
TRBV20-1,TRBJ2-3,CSANRKTGLFTDTQYF
TRBV10-3,TRBJ2-2,CAINSGLDTGELFF
TRBV5-1,TRBJ2-7,CASSFSGSSSYERYF
TRBV30,TRBJ1-1,CAWSLGTANTEAFF
TRBV7-2,TRBJ2-5,CASSLMTGKQETQYF
TRBV5-1,TRBJ2-5,CASSLSPGGEETQYF
TRBV12-2,TRBJ1-6,CASRPPPTQEKDYSYNSPLHF
TRBV7-2,TRBJ2-4,CASSLAGGEGIQYF